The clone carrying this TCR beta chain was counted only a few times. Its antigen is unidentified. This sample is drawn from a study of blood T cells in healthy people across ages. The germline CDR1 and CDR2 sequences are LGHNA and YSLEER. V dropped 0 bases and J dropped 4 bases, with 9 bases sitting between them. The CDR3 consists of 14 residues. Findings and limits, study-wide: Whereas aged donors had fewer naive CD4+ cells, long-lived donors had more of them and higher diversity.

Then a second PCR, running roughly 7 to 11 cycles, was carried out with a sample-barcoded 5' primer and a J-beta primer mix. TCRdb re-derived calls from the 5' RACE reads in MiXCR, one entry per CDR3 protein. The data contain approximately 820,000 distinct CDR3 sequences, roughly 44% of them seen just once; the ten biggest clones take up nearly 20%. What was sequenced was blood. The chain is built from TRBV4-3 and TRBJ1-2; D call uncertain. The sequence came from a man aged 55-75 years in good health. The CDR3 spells CASSQDRTPYGYTF. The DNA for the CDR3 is TGCGCCAGCAGCCAAGATCGGACTCCCTATGGCTACACCTTC.